This T cell receptor beta chain was documented in a study of a mutant IDH1 vaccine in newly diagnosed glioma. Across the whole study: At week 47 came visit V13, while visit V12 had come at week 35. Study findings and constraints: Variations in leading peripheral T cell clonotypes appeared to have no connection with pseudoprogression. A vaccine-induced immune response developed in 93.3% of the patients.

Repertoires were generated with immunoSEQ multiplex PCR, while TCRdb's copy carries only in-frame clones and drops some. Of about 84,000 clones in the sample, approximately 78% were seen once. Time point of the sample: week 47, end of study. Each dose of the vaccine consisted of 300 ug of mutant IDH1 20-mer peptide, with topical imiquimod. With regard to this clone: Its antigen is unidentified.

Trimming cost V 5 bases and J 4 bases, with 6 bases left between them. Germline lookup yields CDR1 LGHNT and CDR2 FRNRAP. CDR3 length: 12 residues. The input for sequencing was PBMCs, taken from a glioma patient whose treatment included an IDH1 peptide vaccine. The rearrangement uses TRBV12-5 and TRBJ2-1, with D hard to call. This sequence originates from a man in his forties or fifties with glioma. The CDR3 loop is CASGIPYNEQFF. In DNA, the CDR3 is TGTGCTAGTGGTATACCTTACAATGAGCAGTTCTTC.